These T cell receptor beta chains were read from a single sample in a study of memory CD4+ T cells and cytomegalovirus serostatus. Assay used: immunoSEQ multiplex PCR; TCRdb lists only in-frame clones, some missing. The sample includes 35,000 to 50,000 clones, 65% to 85% of them seen just once. The specimen sequenced was memory CD4+ T cells from blood. Source of these receptors: an adult in good health and CMV-seronegative. The CDR3 runs from the conserved cysteine through the conserved F or W. The D gene is left open where the match is weak. Some rows have no size entry. The others give once, few or many, or a class for an expanded clone.

J gene | D gene | clone size | V gene | CDR3 length | CDR3 protein | CDR3 DNA
TRBJ1-2 | . | . | TRBV30 | 12 | CAWSLANYGYTF | TGTGCCTGGAGCTTAGCTAACTATGGCTACACCTTC
TRBJ1-2 | . | . | TRBV14 | 14 | CASSQDWGIGGYTF | TGTGCCAGCAGCCAAGATTGGGGGATCGGCGGCTACACCTTC
TRBJ1-2 | TRBD1 | . | TRBV6-5 | 14 | CASSYQGANYGYTF | TGTGCCAGCAGTTACCAGGGGGCTAACTATGGCTACACCTTC
TRBJ2-1 | TRBD1 | . | TRBV5-1 | 17 | CASSFMEGGVSHNEQFF | TGCGCCAGCAGCTTTATGGAAGGGGGCGTTAGCCACAATGAGCAGTTCTTC
TRBJ1-2 | . | . | TRBV19 | 15 | CASSGLKNPNYGYTF | TGTGCCAGTAGTGGACTCAAAAACCCCAACTATGGCTACACCTTC
TRBJ2-5 | TRBD2 | . | TRBV7-6 | 15 | CASSLGRGGQETQYF | TGTGCCAGCAGCTTAGGACGCGGGGGTCAAGAGACCCAGTACTTC
TRBJ1-1 | TRBD1 | . | TRBV11-1 | 13 | CASSRGQGAQAFF | TGTGCCAGCAGCCGGGGACAGGGGGCGCAGGCTTTCTTT
TRBJ1-4 | . | . | TRBV5-6 | 15 | CASSLLGDKIEKLFF | TGTGCCAGCAGCTTGTTGGGGGATAAGATTGAAAAACTGTTTTTT
TRBJ1-2 | TRBD1 | . | TRBV5-4 | 12 | CASSSTGFGYTF | TGTGCCAGCAGCTCGACAGGGTTTGGCTACACCTTC
TRBJ1-2 | . | . | TRBV7-3 | 13 | CASSTGPGNGYTF | TGTGCCAGCAGTACCGGGCCCGGGAACGGCTACACCTTC
TRBJ1-1 | . | . | TRBV27 | 15 | CASSLNLGGRTEAFF | TGTGCCAGCAGTTTAAACCTGGGGGGACGCACTGAAGCTTTCTTT
TRBJ2-3 | . | . | TRBV29-1 | 9 | CSVEDTQYF | TGCAGCGTTGAAGATACGCAGTATTTT
TRBJ1-6 | . | . | TRBV19 | 15 | CASSKGSSYNSPLHF | TGTGCCAGTAGTAAAGGAAGCTCCTATAATTCACCCCTCCACTTT
TRBJ1-4 | . | . | TRBV6-6 | 14 | CASSYSSGSRKLFF | TGTGCCAGCAGTTATTCGTCAGGGAGTCGAAAACTGTTTTTT
TRBJ2-3 | . | . | TRBV9 | 13 | CASSPNPGDTQYF | TGTGCCAGCAGCCCCAACCCAGGGGATACGCAGTATTTT
TRBJ2-3 | . | . | TRBV5-1 | 14 | CASSSGFYPDTQYF | TGCGCCAGCAGCTCGGGATTCTACCCAGATACGCAGTATTTT
TRBJ2-3 | . | . | TRBV19 | 13 | CASSFTTSDTQYF | TGTGCCAGTAGTTTCACCACGTCCGATACGCAGTATTTT
TRBJ1-1 | . | . | TRBV6-5 | 15 | CASSYSPSSNTEAFF | TGTGCCAGCAGTTACTCACCGTCTTCGAACACTGAAGCTTTCTTT
TRBJ2-3 | . | . | TRBV6-5 | 15 | CASRRTATSTDTQYF | TGTGCCAGCAGACGGACGGCCACTAGCACAGATACGCAGTATTTT
TRBJ2-2 | TRBD1 | . | TRBV4-2 | 14 | CASSRDRGRGELFF | TGTGCCAGCAGCCGGGACAGGGGGCGCGGGGAGCTGTTTTTT
TRBJ2-6 | . | . | TRBV5-1 | 20 | CASSLAFVGQGSAGANVLTF | TGCGCCAGCAGCTTGGCCTTTGTCGGGCAGGGGTCTGCTGGGGCCAACGTCCTGACTTTC
TRBJ1-5 | . | . | TRBV28 | 14 | CASSSSGGNQPQHF | TGTGCCAGCAGTTCCTCAGGGGGCAATCAGCCCCAGCATTTT
TRBJ2-2 | TRBD1 | once | TRBV10-3 | 17 | CAITMRTGTGNTGELFF | TGTGCCATCACTATGCGGACGGGGACAGGGAACACCGGGGAGCTGTTTTTT
TRBJ1-5 | . | . | TRBV5-4 | 14 | CASSIGTSSQPQHF | TGTGCCAGCAGCATCGGGACAAGTTCCCAGCCCCAGCATTTT
TRBJ1-2 | . | . | TRBV19 | 15 | CASRGPRPSNYGYTF | TGTGCCAGTAGAGGTCCCAGGCCCTCCAACTATGGCTACACCTTC
TRBJ1-2 | . | . | TRBV30 | 14 | CAWRTQGINYGYTF | TGTGCCTGGCGTACACAGGGAATTAACTATGGCTACACCTTC
TRBJ1-1 | . | few | TRBV6-1 | 12 | CACRAGSTEAFF | TGTGCCTGCAGGGCGGGGTCGACTGAAGCTTTCTTT
TRBJ1-1 | . | . | TRBV5-1 | 12 | CASSLEAGEAFF | TGCGCCAGCAGCTTGGAAGCAGGCGAAGCTTTCTTT
TRBJ1-5 | TRBD1 | once | TRBV6-5 | 15 | CASSSNDRANQPQHF | TGTGCCAGCAGTTCCAACGACAGGGCCAATCAGCCCCAGCATTTT
TRBJ1-1 | . | few | TRBV5-6 | 13 | CASSRYSVVGAFF | TGTGCCAGCAGCCGCTACAGTGTAGTAGGGGCTTTCTTT
TRBJ2-7 | . | . | TRBV20-1 | 11 | CSAKQGFEQYF | TGCAGTGCTAAACAGGGATTCGAGCAGTACTTC
TRBJ1-4 | . | . | TRBV19 | 14 | CASKGIATNEKLFF | TGTGCCAGTAAGGGGATCGCAACTAATGAAAAACTGTTTTTT
TRBJ1-1 | . | . | TRBV11-2 | 11 | CASSLTGRAFF | TGTGCCAGCAGCTTAACAGGGCGAGCTTTCTTT
TRBJ1-6 | . | . | TRBV11-1 | 14 | CASSRDDDLSPLHF | TGTGCCAGCAGCCGGGACGACGACCTCTCACCCCTCCACTTT
TRBJ2-3 | . | . | TRBV2 | 15 | CASRRGQFSTDTQYF | TGTGCCAGCCGCAGGGGACAATTTAGCACAGATACGCAGTATTTT
TRBJ2-5 | TRBD1 | . | TRBV2 | 17 | CASTRAGQGAGRETQYF | TGTGCCAGCACAAGAGCGGGACAGGGGGCCGGACGGGAGACCCAGTACTTC
TRBJ1-5 | . | . | TRBV28 | 14 | CASSLGPSNQPQHF | TGTGCCAGCAGTTTAGGACCCAGCAATCAGCCCCAGCATTTT
TRBJ2-1 | . | . | TRBV7-2 | 12 | CASSLYRDEQFF | TGTGCCAGCAGCTTATATCGAGATGAGCAGTTCTTC
TRBJ2-1 | . | . | TRBV5-4 | 13 | CASSFEGSSSEFF | TGTGCCAGCAGCTTTGAGGGCAGCTCGTCCGAGTTCTTC
TRBJ2-3 | TRBD2 | . | TRBV6-5 | 16 | CASSYGLAVGTDTQYF | TGTGCCAGCAGTTACGGACTAGCGGTTGGCACAGATACGCAGTATTTT
TRBJ2-6 | . | . | TRBV6-5 | 15 | CASSPAGPGANVLTF | TGTGCCAGCAGCCCCGCCGGACCAGGGGCCAACGTCCTGACTTTC
TRBJ1-3 | . | few | TRBV25-1 | 15 | CASRNSGDWPNTIYF | TGTGCCAGCAGGAACAGTGGCGACTGGCCGAACACCATATATTTT
TRBJ2-1 | TRBD2 | . | TRBV11-2 | 16 | CASSIRVAGGYNEQFF | TGTGCCAGCAGCATTAGGGTAGCGGGGGGCTACAATGAGCAGTTCTTC
TRBJ1-1 | . | . | TRBV5-6 | 14 | CASSLAGLGTEAFF | TGTGCCAGCAGCTTGGCAGGGTTGGGCACTGAAGCTTTCTTT
TRBJ1-2 | . | . | TRBV1 | 12 | CTSSPGSQMYTF | TGCACCAGCAGCCCGGGGTCGCAAATGTACACCTTC
TRBJ1-1 | TRBD1 | . | TRBV5-8 | 13 | CASSATGRTEAFF | TGTGCCAGCAGTGCGACAGGGAGAACTGAAGCTTTCTTT
TRBJ1-4 | . | . | TRBV7-9 | 12 | CASSHRREKLFF | TGTGCCAGCAGCCATCGACGGGAAAAACTGTTTTTT
TRBJ1-1 | . | . | TRBV29-1 | 13 | CSVVIAMNTEAFF | TGCAGCGTTGTCATAGCAATGAACACTGAAGCTTTCTTT
TRBJ1-6 | TRBD1 | medium-sized | TRBV6-1 | 15 | CASRSTGFENSPLHF | TGTGCCAGCAGATCGACAGGGTTTGAGAATTCACCCCTCCACTTT
TRBJ1-6 | . | . | TRBV10-3 | 15 | CAISEGMAVDSPLHF | TGTGCCATCAGTGAGGGAATGGCAGTCGATTCACCCCTCCACTTT
TRBJ2-7 | . | . | TRBV10-2 | 12 | CASRYGSYEQYF | TGCGCCAGCAGATACGGCTCCTACGAGCAGTACTTC
TRBJ2-1 | TRBD1 | few | TRBV6-1 | 13 | CASSDGTGGARFF | TGTGCCAGCAGTGATGGGACAGGGGGCGCTCGGTTCTTC
TRBJ2-4 | . | . | TRBV13 | 18 | CASNPESRAVGAKNIQYF | TGTGCCAGCAACCCCGAGAGCAGGGCGGTAGGGGCCAAAAACATTCAGTACTTC
TRBJ1-3 | TRBD1 | . | TRBV14 | 16 | CASSQIQGFSGNTIYF | TGTGCCAGCAGCCAAATACAGGGGTTCTCTGGAAACACCATATATTTT
TRBJ1-4 | . | . | TRBV2 | 16 | CASGQSIGATNEKLFF | TGTGCCAGCGGACAGTCAATTGGAGCAACTAATGAAAAACTGTTTTTT
TRBJ1-2 | . | once | TRBV18 | 15 | CASSPGSDGIRGYTF | TGTGCCAGCTCACCAGGGTCGGACGGAATCCGTGGCTACACCTTC